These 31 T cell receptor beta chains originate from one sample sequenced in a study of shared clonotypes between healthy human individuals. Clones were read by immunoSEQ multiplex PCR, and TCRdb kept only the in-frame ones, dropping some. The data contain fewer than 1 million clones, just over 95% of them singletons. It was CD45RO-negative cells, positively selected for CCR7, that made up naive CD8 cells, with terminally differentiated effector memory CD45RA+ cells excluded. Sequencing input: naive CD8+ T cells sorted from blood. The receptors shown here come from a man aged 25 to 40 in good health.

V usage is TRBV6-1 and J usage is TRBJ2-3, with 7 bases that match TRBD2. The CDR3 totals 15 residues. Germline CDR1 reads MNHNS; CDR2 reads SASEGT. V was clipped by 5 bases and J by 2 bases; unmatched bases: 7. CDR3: CASSSWGRDTDTQYF. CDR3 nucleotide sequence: TGTGCCAGCAGTTCGTGGGGGAGGGACACAGATACGCAGTATTTT.

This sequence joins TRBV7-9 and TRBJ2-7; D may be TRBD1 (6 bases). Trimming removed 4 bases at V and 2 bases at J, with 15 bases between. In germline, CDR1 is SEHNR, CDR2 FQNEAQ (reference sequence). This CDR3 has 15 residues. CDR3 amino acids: CASSSLNRETYEQYF. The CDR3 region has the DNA TGTGCCAGCAGCTCCTTAAACAGGGAGACCTACGAGCAGTACTTC.

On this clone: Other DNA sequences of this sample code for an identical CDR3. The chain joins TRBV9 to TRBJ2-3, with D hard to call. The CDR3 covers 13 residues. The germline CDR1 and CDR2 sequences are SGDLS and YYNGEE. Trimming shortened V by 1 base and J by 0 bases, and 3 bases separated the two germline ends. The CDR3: CASSVLSTDTQYF. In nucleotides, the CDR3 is TGTGCCAGCAGCGTATTGAGCACAGATACGCAGTATTTT.

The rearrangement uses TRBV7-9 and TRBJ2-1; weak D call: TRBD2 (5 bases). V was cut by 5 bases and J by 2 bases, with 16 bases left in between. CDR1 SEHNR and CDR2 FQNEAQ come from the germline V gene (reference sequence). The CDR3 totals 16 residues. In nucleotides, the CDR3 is TGTGCCAGCAGCACATTCTCGGGATTAACCTACAATGAGCAGTTCTTC. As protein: CASSTFSGLTYNEQFF.

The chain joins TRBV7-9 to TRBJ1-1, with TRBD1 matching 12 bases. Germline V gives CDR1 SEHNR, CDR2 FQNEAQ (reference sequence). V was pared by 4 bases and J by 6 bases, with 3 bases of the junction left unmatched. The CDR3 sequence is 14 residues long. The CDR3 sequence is CASSSGQGASEAFF. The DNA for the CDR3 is TGTGCCAGCAGCTCGGGACAGGGGGCGTCTGAAGCTTTCTTT. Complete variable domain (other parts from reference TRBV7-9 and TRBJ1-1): DTGVSQNPRHKITKRGQNVTFRCDPISEHNRLYWYRQTLGQGPEFLTYFQNEAQLEKSRLLSDRFSAERPKGSFSTLEIQRTEQGDSAMYLCASSSGQGASEAFFGQGTRLTVV.

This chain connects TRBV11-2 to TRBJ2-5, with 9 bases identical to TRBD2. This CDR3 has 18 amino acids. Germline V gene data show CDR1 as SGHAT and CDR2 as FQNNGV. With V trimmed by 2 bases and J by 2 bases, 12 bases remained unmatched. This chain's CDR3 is CASSLFYSRLAEQETQYF. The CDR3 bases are TGTGCCAGCAGCTTATTCTACAGTCGACTAGCGGAGCAAGAGACCCAGTACTTC.

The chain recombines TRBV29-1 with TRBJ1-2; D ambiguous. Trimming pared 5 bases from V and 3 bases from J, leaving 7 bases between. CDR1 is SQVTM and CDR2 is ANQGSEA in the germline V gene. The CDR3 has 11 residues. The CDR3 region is CSVSQDYGYTF. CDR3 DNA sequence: TGCAGCGTTAGCCAGGACTATGGCTACACCTTC.

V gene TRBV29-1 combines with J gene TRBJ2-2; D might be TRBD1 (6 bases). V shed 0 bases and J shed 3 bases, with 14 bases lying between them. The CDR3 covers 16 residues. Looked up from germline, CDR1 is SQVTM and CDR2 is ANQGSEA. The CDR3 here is CSVEDLTGTDTGELFF. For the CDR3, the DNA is TGCAGCGTTGAAGATCTTACAGGGACGGACACCGGGGAGCTGTTTTTT.

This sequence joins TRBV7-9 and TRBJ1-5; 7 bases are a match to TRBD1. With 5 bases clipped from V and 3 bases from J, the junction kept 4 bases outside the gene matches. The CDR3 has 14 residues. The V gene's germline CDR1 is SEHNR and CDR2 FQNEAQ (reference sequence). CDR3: CASSRGQTNQPQHF. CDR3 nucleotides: TGTGCCAGCAGCCGGGGACAGACCAATCAGCCCCAGCATTTT.

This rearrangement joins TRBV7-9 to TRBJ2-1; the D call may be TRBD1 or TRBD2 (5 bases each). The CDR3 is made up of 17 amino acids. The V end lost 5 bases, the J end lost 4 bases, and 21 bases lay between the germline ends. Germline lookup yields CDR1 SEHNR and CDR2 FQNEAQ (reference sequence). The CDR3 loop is CASSPAGIPAGYNEQFF. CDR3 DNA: TGTGCCAGCAGCCCAGCCGGGATCCCAGCAGGGTACAATGAGCAGTTCTTC.

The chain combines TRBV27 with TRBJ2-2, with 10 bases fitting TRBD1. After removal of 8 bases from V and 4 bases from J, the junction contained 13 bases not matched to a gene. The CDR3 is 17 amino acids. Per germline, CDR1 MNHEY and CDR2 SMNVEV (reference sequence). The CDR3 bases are TGTGCCAGCCGTAGCCCGATCGGGACAGGGGTCACCGGGGAGCTGTTTTTT. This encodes CASRSPIGTGVTGELFF.

The CDR3 coding sequence is TGTGCCAGCAGCTGGGGGACAGGGTTGGGCTACGAGCAGTACTTC. Translated: CASSWGTGLGYEQYF. The V and J genes are TRBV27 and TRBJ2-7, with TRBD1 identical over 9 bases. V trimming: 6 bases; J trimming: 3 bases; junction bases outside the gene matches: 9. Germline V lookup: CDR1 MNHEY, CDR2 SMNVEV (reference sequence). There are 15 residues in the CDR3.

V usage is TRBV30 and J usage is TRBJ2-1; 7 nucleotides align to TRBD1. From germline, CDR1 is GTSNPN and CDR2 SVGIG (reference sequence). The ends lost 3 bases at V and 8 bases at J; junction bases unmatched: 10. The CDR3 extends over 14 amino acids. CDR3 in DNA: TGTGCCTGGAGCCTACCCGGGACAGTGGATGAGCAGTTCTTC. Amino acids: CAWSLPGTVDEQFF.

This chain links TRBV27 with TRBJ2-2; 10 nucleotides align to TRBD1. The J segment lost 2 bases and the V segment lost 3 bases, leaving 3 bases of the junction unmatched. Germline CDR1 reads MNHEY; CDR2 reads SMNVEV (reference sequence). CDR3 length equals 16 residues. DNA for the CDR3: TGTGCCAGCAGTTTTGGGACAGGGGCCAACACCGGGGAGCTGTTTTTT. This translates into CASSFGTGANTGELFF.

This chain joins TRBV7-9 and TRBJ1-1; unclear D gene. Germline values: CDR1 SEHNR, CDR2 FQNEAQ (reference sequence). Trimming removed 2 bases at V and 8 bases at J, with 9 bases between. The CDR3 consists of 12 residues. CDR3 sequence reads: CASSLRAREAFF. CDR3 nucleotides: TGTGCCAGCAGCTTAAGGGCAAGAGAAGCTTTCTTT.

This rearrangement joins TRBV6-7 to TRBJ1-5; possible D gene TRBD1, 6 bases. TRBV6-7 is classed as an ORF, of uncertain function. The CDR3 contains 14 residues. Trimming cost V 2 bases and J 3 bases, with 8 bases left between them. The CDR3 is CASSYGQNNQPQHF. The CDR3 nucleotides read TGTGCCAGCAGTTACGGACAGAACAATCAGCCCCAGCATTTT.

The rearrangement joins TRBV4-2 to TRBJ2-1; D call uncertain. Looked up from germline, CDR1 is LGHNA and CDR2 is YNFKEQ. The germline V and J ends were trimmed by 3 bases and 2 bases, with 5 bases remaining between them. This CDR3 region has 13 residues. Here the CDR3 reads CASSQSTYNEQFF. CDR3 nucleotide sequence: TGTGCCAGCAGCCAGTCGACCTACAATGAGCAGTTCTTC.

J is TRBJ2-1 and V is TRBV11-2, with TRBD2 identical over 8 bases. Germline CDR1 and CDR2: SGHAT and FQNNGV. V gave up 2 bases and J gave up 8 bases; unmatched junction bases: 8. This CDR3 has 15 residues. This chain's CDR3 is CASSLLGLEGDEQFF. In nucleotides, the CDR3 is TGTGCCAGCAGCTTATTGGGACTAGAGGGGGATGAGCAGTTCTTC. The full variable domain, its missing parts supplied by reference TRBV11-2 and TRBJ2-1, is EAGVAQSPRYKIIEKRQSVAFWCNPISGHATLYWYQQILGQGPKLLIQFQNNGVVDDSQLPKDRFSAERLKGVDSTLKIQPAKLEDSAVYLCASSLLGLEGDEQFFGPGTRLTVL.

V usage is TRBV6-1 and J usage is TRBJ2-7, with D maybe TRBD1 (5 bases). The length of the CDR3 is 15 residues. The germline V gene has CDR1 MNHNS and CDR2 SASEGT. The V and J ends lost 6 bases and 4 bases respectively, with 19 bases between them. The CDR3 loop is CASRTWGGEGYEQYF. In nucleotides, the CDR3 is TGTGCCAGCAGGACTTGGGGCGGAGAAGGGTACGAGCAGTACTTC.

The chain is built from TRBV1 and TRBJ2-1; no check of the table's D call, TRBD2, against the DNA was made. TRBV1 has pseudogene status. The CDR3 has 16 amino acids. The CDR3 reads CTSSQGAAGGPYEQFF. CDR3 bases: TGCACCAGCAGCCAAGGAGCAGCGGGAGGGCCGTATGAGCAGTTCTTC.

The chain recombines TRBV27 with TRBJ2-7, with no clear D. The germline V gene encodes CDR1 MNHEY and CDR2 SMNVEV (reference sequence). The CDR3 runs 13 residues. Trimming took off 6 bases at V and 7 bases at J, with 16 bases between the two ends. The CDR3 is CASSRPPGREQYF. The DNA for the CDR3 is TGTGCCAGCAGCCGCCCCCCCGGCCGGGAGCAGTACTTC.

The CDR3 DNA sequence: TGCAGTGATGTAAGGGAGGACTATGGCTACACCTTC. It yields the protein CSDVREDYGYTF. The chain joins TRBV29-1 to TRBJ1-2; D call uncertain. CDR1 is SQVTM, CDR2 ANQGSEA, per germline. This CDR3 comprises 12 residues. The full variable domain, its missing parts supplied by reference TRBV29-1 and TRBJ1-2, is SAVISQKPSRDICQRGTSLTIQCQVDSQVTMMFWYRQQPGQSLTLIATANQGSEATYESGFVIDKFPISRPNLTFSTLTVSNMSPEDSSIYLCSDVREDYGYTFGSGTRLTVV.

CDR3 sequence: CATSRRGPHPNEQFF. The CDR3 bases are TGTGCCACCAGCAGGCGGGGTCCTCACCCTAATGAGCAGTTCTTC. The chain employs TRBV15 and TRBJ2-1; the D gene is possibly TRBD2 (6 bases). Germline V lookup: CDR1 LNHNV, CDR2 YYDKDF (reference sequence). The CDR3 contains 15 residues. Trimming cost V 3 bases and J 7 bases, with 16 bases left between them.

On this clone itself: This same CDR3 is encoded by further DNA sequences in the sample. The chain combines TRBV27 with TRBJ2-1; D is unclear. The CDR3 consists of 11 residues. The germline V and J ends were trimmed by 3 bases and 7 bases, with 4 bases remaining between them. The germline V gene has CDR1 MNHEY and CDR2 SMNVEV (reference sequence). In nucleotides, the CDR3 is TGTGCCAGCAGTTTGGGTAATGAGCAGTTCTTC. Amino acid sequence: CASSLGNEQFF.

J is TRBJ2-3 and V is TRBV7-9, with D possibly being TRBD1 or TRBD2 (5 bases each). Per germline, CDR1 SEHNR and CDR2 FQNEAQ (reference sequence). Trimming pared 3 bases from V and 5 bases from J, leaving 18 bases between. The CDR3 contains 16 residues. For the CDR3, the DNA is TGTGCCAGCAGCTTGACGGCCGGGACCTCCGGAGATACGCAGTATTTT. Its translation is CASSLTAGTSGDTQYF.

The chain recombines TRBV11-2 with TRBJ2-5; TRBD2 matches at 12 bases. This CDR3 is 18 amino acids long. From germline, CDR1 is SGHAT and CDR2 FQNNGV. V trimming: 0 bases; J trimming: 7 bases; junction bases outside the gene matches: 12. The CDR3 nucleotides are TGTGCCAGCAGCTTAGAAACTAGCGGGAGGCCGAGGGGAAGGACCCAGTACTTC. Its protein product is CASSLETSGRPRGRTQYF.

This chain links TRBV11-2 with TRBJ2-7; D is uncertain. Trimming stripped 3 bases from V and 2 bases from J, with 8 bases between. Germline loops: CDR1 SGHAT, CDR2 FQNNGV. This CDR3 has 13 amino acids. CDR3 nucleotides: TGTGCCAGCAGCTTCGCAGCTACCTACGAGCAGTACTTC. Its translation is CASSFAATYEQYF.

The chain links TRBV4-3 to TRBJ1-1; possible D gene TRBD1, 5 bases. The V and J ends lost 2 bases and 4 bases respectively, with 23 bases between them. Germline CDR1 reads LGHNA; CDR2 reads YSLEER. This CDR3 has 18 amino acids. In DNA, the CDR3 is TGCGCCAGCAGCCAAATGAGTTCGGCAGGGCTTGAGGGCACTGAAGCTTTCTTT. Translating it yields CASSQMSSAGLEGTEAFF.

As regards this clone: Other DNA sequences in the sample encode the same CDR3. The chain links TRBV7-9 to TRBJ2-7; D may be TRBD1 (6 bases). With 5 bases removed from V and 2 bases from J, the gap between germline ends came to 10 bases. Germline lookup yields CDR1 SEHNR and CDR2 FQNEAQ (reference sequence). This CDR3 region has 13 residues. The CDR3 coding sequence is TGTGCCAGCAGCCCGAGACAGGCCTACGAGCAGTACTTC. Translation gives CASSPRQAYEQYF.

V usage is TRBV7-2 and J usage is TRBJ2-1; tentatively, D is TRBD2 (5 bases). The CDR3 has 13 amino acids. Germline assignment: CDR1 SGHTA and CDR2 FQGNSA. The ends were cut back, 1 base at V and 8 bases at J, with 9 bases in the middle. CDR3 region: CASSLEVGDEQFF. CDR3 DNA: TGTGCCAGCAGCTTAGAGGTCGGGGATGAGCAGTTCTTC.

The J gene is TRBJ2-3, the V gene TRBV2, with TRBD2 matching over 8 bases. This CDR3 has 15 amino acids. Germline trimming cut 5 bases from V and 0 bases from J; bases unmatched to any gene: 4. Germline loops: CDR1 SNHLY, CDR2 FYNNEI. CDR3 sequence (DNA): TGTGCCAGCAGTCCCGCGGGAGGTAGCACAGATACGCAGTATTTT. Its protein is CASSPAGGSTDTQYF.